This paragraph reports one T cell receptor (beta chain). What it binds is not known. These data originate in a study of CXCR3-negative and CXCR3-positive naive CD8 T cells. Findings and limits, study-wide: CXCR3-positive naive cells had more hydrophobic TRB CDR3s than CXCR3-negative naive cells.

5' RACE with UMI labels generated the TRB cDNA libraries. TCRdb reprocessed the 5' RACE reads and stores each CDR3 protein as one record, lacking DNA. The sample features 100,000 to 150,000 distinct CDR3 sequences, with 0.45% to 0.6% in its top ten. There are 14 residues in the CDR3. CDR1 is SGHRS and CDR2 is YFSETQ in the germline V gene. The genes are TRBV5-1 and TRBJ2-7. The receptor comes from a human donor in good health. Some clones in this sample may be carry-over from other donors' samples. The sample consisted of naive CXCR3- CD8+ T cells from blood. Sample subset: CD45RO-CCR7+CD27+CD95- naive CD8+ T cells lacking CXCR3 (TNR3-). CDR3 loop: CASRLGFEIYEQYF.